The clone carrying this T cell receptor (beta chain) was found a few times. The entry originates in a study of T cells after yellow fever vaccination. On the study more broadly: Preparing low-cell-number fractions relied on SMART-Seq v4 Ultra Low Input.

The junction had 9 bases not matched to a gene; V was cut back by 5 bases and J by 6 bases. This CDR3 contains 14 residues. TCRdb re-called the 5' RACE reads through MiXCR, storing one row per CDR3 protein. The table includes 500,000 to 650,000 distinct CDR3 sequences, 9% to 15% detected once. The material was PBMCs, obtained on the day of the yellow fever booster vaccination. The receptor comes from a man aged 30 to 45 who received the YFV17D yellow fever vaccine. The rearrangement links TRBV12-3 or TRBV12-4 to TRBJ2-7, with 8 bases aligning to TRBD2. The CDR3 loop is CASSKLAEGGEQYF. CDR3 bases: TGTGCCAGCAGTAAACTAGCGGAGGGGGGCGAGCAGTACTTC.